These 6 T cell receptor beta chains share one sample of origin, sequenced in a study of blood T cells in healthy people across ages. Sample-barcoded 5' priming and a J-beta primer mix drove a second PCR of 7 to 11 cycles. One entry per CDR3 protein results from TCRdb running MiXCR on the 5' RACE reads. Counted here are hundreds of thousands of distinct CDR3 sequences, over 40% occurring once; the ten biggest clones make up roughly 13%. Sequencing used blood. The receptors shown here come from a woman older than 75 in good health.

This chain uses TRBV12-3 or TRBV12-4 with TRBJ2-7; D is unclear. The V gene lost 4 bases and the J gene lost 5 bases, with 9 bases spanning the gap. The CDR3 sequence is 12 residues long. In DNA, the CDR3 is TGTGCCAGCAGTTCCCAGGTAGACGAGCAGTACTTC. This sequence encodes CASSSQVDEQYF.

Notes on this clonotype: Since a much larger clone is just one base distant, this may be a read error. The chain has TRBV5-1 and TRBJ2-1; TRBD1 is a possible D gene (6 bases). CDR3 size: 17 residues. In germline, CDR1 is SGHRS, CDR2 YFSETQ. The V end was cut by 3 bases, the J end by 5 bases, with 21 bases between. This chain's CDR3 is CASSSTPDRRSHNEQFF. For the CDR3, the DNA is TGCGCCAGCAGCTCCACCCCGGACAGAAGGTCCCACAATGAGCAGTTCTTC.

This clonotype was recorded at least ten times. One end of the junction is discordant with germline, which a read error may explain. The rearrangement links TRBV7-7 to TRBJ2-1; TRBD1 matches at 9 bases. CDR1 is SSHAT, CDR2 FNYEAQ, per germline (reference sequence). The CDR3 extends over 17 amino acids. The CDR3: CASSPVGVGTGLDEQFF. The DNA of the CDR3 is TGTGCTAGCAGCCCAGTAGGTGTAGGGACAGGGTTGGATGAGCAGTTCTTC.

As concerns this clonotype: One base away lies a much larger clone, so this may be a sequencing read error. This chain connects TRBV4-2 to TRBJ2-5; a possible D gene is TRBD2 (7 bases). CDR1 is LGHNA and CDR2 is YNFKEQ in the germline V gene. The CDR3 is 14 amino acids. V was trimmed by 6 bases and J by 11 bases, leaving 22 bases between them. The CDR3 DNA reads as TGTGCCAGCAGACGAACGGGGGGCTACAATGAGCAGTACTTC. Its protein product is CASRRTGGYNEQYF.

This clonotype occurred many times. CDR3 loop: CASSRQGARTGELFF. CDR3 nucleotide sequence: TGTGCCAGCAGTCGACAGGGGGCGAGGACCGGGGAGCTGTTTTTT. The chain employs TRBV28 and TRBJ2-2; 10 positions agree with TRBD1. Per the germline V gene, CDR1 is MDHEN and CDR2 is SYDVKM. This CDR3 has 15 amino acids. The V segment lost 5 bases and the J segment 5 bases; nucleotides outside the gene matches: 5.

The genes are TRBV20-1 and TRBJ2-2; perhaps TRBD1 as D (7 bases). Germline V gene data show CDR1 as DFQATT and CDR2 as SNEGSKA (reference sequence). V gave up 1 base and J gave up 4 bases, with 13 bases separating them. The CDR3 sequence is 15 residues long. The CDR3 is CSARVGGTVTGELFF. CDR3 nucleotide sequence: TGCAGTGCTAGAGTTGGCGGGACAGTCACCGGGGAGCTGTTTTTT.